This record looks at one TCR beta chain sequence and its context. The entry originates in a study of blood T cell repertoires in COVID-19. Produced via immunoSEQ multiplex PCR; TCRdb's table is partial and in-frame only. The sample consists of hundreds of thousands of clones, approximately 80% of them appearing once. Trimming removed 4 bases from V and 7 bases from J, with 15 bases in between. The germline CDR1 and CDR2 sequences are SGDLS and YYNGEE. The CDR3 length is 15 residues. Material: peripheral blood. The chain carries TRBV9 and TRBJ1-6; D perhaps matches TRBD1 (5 bases). This receptor was obtained from a woman in her 40s with active or convalescent COVID-19. The CDR3 here is CASSIEGVANSPLHF. CDR3 nucleotides: TGTGCCAGCAGCATCGAAGGGGTTGCGAATTCACCCCTCCACTTT.